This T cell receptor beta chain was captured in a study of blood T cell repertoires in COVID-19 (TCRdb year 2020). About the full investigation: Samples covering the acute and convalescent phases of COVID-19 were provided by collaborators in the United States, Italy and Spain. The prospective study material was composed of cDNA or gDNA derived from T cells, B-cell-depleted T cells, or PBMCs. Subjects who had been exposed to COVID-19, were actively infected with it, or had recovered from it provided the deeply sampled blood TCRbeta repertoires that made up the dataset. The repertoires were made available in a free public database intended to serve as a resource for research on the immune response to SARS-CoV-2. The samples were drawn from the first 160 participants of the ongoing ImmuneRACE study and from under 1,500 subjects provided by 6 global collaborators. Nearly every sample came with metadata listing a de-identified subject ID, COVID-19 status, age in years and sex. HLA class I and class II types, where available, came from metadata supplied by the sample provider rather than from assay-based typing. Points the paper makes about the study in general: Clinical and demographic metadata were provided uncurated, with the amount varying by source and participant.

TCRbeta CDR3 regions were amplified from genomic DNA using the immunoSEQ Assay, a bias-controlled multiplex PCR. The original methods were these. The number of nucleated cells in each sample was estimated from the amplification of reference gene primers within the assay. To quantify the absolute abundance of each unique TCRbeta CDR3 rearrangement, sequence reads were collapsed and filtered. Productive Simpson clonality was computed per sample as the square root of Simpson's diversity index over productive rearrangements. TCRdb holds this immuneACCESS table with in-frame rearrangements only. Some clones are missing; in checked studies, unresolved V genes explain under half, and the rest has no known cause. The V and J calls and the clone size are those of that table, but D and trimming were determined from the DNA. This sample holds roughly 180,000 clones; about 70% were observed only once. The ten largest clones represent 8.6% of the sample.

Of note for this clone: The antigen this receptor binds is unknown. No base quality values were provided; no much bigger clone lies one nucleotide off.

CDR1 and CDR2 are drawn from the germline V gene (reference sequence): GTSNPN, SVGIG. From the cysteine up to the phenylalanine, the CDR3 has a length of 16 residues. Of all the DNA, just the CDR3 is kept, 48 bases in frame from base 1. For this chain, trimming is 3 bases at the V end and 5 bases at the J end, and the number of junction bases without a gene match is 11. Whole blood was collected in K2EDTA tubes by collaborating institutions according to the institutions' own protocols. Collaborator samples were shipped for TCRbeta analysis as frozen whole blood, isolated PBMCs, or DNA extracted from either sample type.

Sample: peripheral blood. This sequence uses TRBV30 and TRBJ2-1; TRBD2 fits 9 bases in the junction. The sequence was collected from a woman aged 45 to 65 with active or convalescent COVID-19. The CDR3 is CAWSLTGSGRHNEQFF. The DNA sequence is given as TGTGCCTGGAGCTTAACGGGCAGCGGGAGGCACAATGAGCAGTTCTTC.